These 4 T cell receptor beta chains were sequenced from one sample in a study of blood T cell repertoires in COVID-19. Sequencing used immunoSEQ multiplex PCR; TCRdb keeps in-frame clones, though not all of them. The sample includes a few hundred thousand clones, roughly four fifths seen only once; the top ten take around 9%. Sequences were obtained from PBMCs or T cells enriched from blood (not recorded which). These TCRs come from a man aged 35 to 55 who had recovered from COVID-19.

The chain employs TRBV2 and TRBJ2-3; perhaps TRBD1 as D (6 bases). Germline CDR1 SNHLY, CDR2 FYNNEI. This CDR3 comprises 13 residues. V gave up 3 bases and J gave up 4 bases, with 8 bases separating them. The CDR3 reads CASSEAGADTQYF. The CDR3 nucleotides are TGTGCCAGCAGTGAGGCAGGGGCAGATACGCAGTATTTT.

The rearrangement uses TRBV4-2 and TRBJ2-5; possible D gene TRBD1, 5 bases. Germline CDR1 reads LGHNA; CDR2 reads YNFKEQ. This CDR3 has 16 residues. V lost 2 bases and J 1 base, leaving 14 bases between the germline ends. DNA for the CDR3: TGTGCCAGCAGCCAAATAACAGGCCGCTCCCAAGAGACCCAGTACTTC. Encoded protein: CASSQITGRSQETQYF.

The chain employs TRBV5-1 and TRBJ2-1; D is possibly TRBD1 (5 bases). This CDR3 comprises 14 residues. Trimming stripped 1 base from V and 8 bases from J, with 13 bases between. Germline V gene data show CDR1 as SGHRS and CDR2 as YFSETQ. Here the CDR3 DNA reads TGCGCCAGCAGCTTGTCAGGGTTTGTGGATGAGCAGTTCTTC. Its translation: CASSLSGFVDEQFF.

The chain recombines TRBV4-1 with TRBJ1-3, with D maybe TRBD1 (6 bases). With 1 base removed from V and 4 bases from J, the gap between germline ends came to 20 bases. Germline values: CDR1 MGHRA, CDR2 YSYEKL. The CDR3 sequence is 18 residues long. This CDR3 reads CASSQGGQGQPGGNTIYF. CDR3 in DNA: TGCGCCAGCAGCCAAGGAGGGCAAGGACAGCCCGGAGGAAACACCATATATTTT.